This T cell receptor beta chain was sequenced for a study of cytomegalovirus exposure and HLA in healthy donors. This clone came up a few times. PCR employed 60 Vbeta and 13 Jbeta primers. Generated by immunoSEQ multiplex PCR, the TCRdb table keeps only in-frame clones and is missing some. Among almost 95,000 clones listed, roughly three fifths were seen once. Germline V gene data show CDR1 as MNHEY and CDR2 as SMNVEV (reference sequence). The length of the CDR3 is 13 residues. V lost 3 bases and J 7 bases, leaving 12 bases between the germline ends. This sequence originates from a man aged 30 to 39 in good health and CMV-seronegative. Sample: PBMCs. The chain has TRBV27 and TRBJ1-2; D is perhaps TRBD1 (6 bases). Here the CDR3 reads CASSLGAPGGYTF. The CDR3 DNA reads as TGTGCCAGCAGTTTGGGGGCCCCCGGTGGCTACACCTTC.